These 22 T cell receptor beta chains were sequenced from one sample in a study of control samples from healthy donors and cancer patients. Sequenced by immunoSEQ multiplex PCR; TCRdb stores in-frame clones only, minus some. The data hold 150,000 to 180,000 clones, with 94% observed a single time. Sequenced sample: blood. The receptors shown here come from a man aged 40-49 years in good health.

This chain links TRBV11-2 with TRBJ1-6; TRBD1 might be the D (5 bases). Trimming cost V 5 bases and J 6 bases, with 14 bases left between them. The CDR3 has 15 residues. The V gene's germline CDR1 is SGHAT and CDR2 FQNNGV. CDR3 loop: CASSRPVQANSPLHF. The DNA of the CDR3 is TGTGCCAGCAGCCGACCAGTACAGGCTAATTCACCCCTCCACTTT.

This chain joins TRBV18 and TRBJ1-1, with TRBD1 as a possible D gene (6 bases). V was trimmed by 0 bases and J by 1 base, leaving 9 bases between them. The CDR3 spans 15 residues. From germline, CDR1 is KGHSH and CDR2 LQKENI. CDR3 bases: TGTGCCAGCTCACCACCGCAGGGGCGGAACACTGAAGCTTTCTTT. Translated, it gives CASSPPQGRNTEAFF.

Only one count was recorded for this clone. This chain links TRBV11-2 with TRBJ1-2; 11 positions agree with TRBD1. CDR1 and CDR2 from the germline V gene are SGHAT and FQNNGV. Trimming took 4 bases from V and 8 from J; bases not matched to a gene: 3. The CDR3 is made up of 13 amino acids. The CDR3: CASSWGQGEGYTF. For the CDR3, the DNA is TGTGCCAGCAGCTGGGGACAGGGGGAGGGCTACACCTTC.

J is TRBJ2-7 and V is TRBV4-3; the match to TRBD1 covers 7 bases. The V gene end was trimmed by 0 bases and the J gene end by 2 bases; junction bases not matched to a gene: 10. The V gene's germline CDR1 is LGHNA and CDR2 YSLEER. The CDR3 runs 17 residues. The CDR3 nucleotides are TGCGCCAGCAGCCAAGATTATCAGGGGGAGCCGCCCTACGAGCAGTACTTC. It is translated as CASSQDYQGEPPYEQYF.

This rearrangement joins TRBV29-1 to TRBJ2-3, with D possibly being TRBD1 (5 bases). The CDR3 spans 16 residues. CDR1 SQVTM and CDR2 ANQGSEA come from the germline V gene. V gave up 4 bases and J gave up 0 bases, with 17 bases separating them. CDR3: CSVARQPQTSTDTQYF. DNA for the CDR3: TGCAGCGTTGCTAGACAGCCTCAAACTAGCACAGATACGCAGTATTTT.

The DNA for the CDR3 is TGTGCCAGCAGCTCACTTAAAAGGACAGGGATGCGGAATGAAAAACTGTTTTTT. Translation: CASSSLKRTGMRNEKLFF. The chain has TRBV5-8 and TRBJ1-4; the match to TRBD1 covers 8 bases. Germline lookup yields CDR1 SGHTS and CDR2 YDEGEE. The length of the CDR3 is 18 residues. The J segment lost 5 bases and the V segment lost 3 bases, leaving 15 bases of the junction unmatched.

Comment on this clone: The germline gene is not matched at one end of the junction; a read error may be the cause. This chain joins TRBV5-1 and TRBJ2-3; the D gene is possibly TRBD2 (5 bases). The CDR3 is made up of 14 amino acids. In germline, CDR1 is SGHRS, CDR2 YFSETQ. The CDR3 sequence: CASSFGSGTDTQYF. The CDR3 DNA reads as TGCGCCAGCAGCTTTGGGAGCGGCACGGATACGCAGTATTTT.

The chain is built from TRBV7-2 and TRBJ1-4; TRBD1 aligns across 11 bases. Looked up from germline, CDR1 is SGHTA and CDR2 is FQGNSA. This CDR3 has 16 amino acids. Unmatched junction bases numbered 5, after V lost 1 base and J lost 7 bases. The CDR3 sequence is CASSLGTGTGGEKLFF. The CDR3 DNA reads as TGTGCCAGCAGCTTAGGGACCGGGACAGGGGGTGAAAAACTGTTTTTT.

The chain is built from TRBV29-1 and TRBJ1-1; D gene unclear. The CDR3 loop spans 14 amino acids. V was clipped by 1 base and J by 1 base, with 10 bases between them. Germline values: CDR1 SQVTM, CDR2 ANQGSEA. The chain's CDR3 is CSVEVPPSNTEAFF. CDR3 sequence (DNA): TGCAGCGTTGAAGTTCCCCCTTCGAACACTGAAGCTTTCTTT.

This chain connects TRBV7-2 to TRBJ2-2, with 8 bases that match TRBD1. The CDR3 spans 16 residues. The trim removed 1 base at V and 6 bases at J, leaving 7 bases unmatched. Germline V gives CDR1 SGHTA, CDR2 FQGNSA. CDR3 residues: CASSLGRGRGPGELFF. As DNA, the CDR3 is TGTGCCAGCAGCTTAGGACGTGGCAGGGGGCCCGGGGAGCTGTTTTTT. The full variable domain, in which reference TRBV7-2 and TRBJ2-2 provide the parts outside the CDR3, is GAGVSQSPSNKVTEKGKDVELRCDPISGHTALYWYRQSLGQGLEFLIYFQGNSAPDKSGLPSDRFSAERTGGSVSTLTIQRTQQEDSAVYLCASSLGRGRGPGELFFGEGSRLTVL.

The CDR3 loop is CAISESGQGFNEKLFF. In DNA, the CDR3 is TGTGCCATCAGTGAGTCTGGACAGGGTTTTAATGAAAAACTGTTTTTT. The genes are TRBV10-3 and TRBJ1-4, with 8 nucleotides matching TRBD1. The CDR3 totals 16 residues. The trim removed 0 bases at V and 4 bases at J, leaving 4 bases unmatched. CDR1 ENHRY and CDR2 SYGVKD come from the germline V gene.

CDR3 residues: CASSPGDRGSNQPQHF. The CDR3 DNA reads as TGTGCCAGTAGTCCGGGGGACAGGGGTAGCAATCAGCCCCAGCATTTT. The chain uses TRBV19 and TRBJ1-5, with TRBD1 identical over 10 bases. J gave up 0 bases and V 5 bases, and 4 bases lay outside the gene matches. This CDR3 contains 16 residues. Germline V gives CDR1 LNHDA, CDR2 SQIVND (reference sequence).

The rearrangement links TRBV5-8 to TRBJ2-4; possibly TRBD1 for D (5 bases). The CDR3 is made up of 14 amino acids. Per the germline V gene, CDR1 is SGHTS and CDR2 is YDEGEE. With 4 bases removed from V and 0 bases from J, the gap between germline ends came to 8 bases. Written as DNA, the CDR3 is TGTGCCAGCAGCCGACAGCTAGCCAAAAACATTCAGTACTTC. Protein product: CASSRQLAKNIQYF.

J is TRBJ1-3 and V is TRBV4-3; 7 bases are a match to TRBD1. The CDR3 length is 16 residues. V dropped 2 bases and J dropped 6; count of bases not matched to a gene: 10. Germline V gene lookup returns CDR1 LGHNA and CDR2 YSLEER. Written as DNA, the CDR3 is TGCGCCAGCAGCCAATCCTACAGGGGTTTTAAAAACACCATATATTTT. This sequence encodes CASSQSYRGFKNTIYF.

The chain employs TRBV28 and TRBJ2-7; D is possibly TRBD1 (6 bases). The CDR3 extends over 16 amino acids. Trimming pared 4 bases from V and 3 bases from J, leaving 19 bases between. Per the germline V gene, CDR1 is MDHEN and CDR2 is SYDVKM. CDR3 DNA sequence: TGTGCCAGCAGTTCTAAAACCGGGACATGGGGCTACGAGCAGTACTTC. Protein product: CASSSKTGTWGYEQYF.

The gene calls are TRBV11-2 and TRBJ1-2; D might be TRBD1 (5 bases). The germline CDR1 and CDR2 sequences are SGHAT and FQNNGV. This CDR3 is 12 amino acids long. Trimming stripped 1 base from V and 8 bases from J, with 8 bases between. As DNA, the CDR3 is TGTGCCAGCAGCTTAGGAGGGGTAGGCTACACCTTC. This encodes CASSLGGVGYTF. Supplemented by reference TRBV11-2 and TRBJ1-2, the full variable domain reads EAGVAQSPRYKIIEKRQSVAFWCNPISGHATLYWYQQILGQGPKLLIQFQNNGVVDDSQLPKDRFSAERLKGVDSTLKIQPAKLEDSAVYLCASSLGGVGYTFGSGTRLTVV.

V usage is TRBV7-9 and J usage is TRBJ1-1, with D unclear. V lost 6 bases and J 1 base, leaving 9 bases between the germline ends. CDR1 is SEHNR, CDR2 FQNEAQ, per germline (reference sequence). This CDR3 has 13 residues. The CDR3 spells CASRVTSNTEAFF. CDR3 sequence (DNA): TGTGCCAGCAGGGTAACCTCGAACACTGAAGCTTTCTTT.

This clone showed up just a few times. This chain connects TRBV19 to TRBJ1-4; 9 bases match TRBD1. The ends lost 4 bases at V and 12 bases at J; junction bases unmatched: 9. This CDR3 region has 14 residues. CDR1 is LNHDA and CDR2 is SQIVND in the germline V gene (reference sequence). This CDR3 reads CASSSRQGGQELFF. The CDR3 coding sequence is TGTGCCAGTAGTAGCCGACAGGGGGGGCAGGAACTGTTTTTT.

CDR3 sequence (DNA): TGTGCCAGCAGTCTCAAAGGGGTTAATTCACCCCTCCACTTT. Translated, it gives CASSLKGVNSPLHF. The chain couples TRBV6-5 to TRBJ1-6; TRBD1 might be the D (5 bases). The V gene lost 5 bases and the J gene lost 6 bases, with 11 bases spanning the gap. Germline CDR1 and CDR2: MNHEY and SVGAGI. The CDR3 is 14 residues long.

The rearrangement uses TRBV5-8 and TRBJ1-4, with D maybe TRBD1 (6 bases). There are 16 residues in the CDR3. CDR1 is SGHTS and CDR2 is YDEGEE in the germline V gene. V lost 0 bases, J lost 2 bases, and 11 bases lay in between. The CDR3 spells CASSLEGRGTNEKLFF. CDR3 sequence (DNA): TGTGCCAGCAGCTTGGAAGGCAGGGGTACTAATGAAAAACTGTTTTTT.

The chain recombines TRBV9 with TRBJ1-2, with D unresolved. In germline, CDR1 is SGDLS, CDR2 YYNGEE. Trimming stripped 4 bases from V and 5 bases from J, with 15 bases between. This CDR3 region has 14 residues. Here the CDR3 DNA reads TGTGCCAGCAGCCCCCTCGCGGGAGGGTATGGCTACACCTTC. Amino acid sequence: CASSPLAGGYGYTF.

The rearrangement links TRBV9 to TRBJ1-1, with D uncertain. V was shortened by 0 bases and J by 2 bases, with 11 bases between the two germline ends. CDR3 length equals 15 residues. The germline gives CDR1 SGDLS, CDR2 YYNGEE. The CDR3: CASSVGWTANTEAFF. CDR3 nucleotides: TGTGCCAGCAGCGTAGGTTGGACGGCTAACACTGAAGCTTTCTTT.